This T cell receptor (beta chain) was profiled in a study of graft-versus-host responses after intestinal transplantation. In the study overall: Every recipient had anti-thymocyte globulin induction and about three years of tacrolimus plus steroids.

Of note for this clone: The antigen is undetermined.

Produced via immunoSEQ multiplex PCR; TCRdb's table is partial and in-frame only. The sample has about 70,000 clones, 90% seen once; the top ten hold roughly 3.9%. Per the germline V gene, CDR1 is SEHNR and CDR2 is FQNEAQ (reference sequence). The CDR3 runs to 13 residues. The V gene lost 4 bases and the J gene lost 4 bases, with 10 bases spanning the gap. Study results and limitations: GvH clones detected in recipient marrow included some appearing first in ileum or blood.

The source material was unstimulated CD8+ T cells sorted from spleen or lymph node cells, sampled before transplant. The TCR was taken from a human donor who was the organ donor for an intestinal transplant. The rearrangement uses TRBV7-9 and TRBJ1-2, with a possible D match to TRBD1 (6 bases). The CDR3 loop reads CASSYGQLYGYTF. DNA of the CDR3: TGTGCCAGCAGCTACGGACAGCTCTATGGCTACACCTTC.